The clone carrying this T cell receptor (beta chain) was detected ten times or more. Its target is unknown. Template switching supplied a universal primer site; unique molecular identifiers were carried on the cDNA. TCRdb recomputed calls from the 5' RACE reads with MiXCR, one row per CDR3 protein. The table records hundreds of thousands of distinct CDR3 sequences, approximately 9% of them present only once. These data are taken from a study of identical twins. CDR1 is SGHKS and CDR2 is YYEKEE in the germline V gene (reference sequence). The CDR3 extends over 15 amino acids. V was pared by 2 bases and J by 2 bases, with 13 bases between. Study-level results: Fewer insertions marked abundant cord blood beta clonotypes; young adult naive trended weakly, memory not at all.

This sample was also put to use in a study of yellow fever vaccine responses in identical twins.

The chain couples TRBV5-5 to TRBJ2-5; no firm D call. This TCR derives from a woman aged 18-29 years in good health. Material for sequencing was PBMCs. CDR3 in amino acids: CASSFGSLLQETQYF. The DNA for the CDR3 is TGTGCCAGCAGCTTTGGCAGCCTACTACAAGAGACCCAGTACTTC.